This T cell receptor beta chain emerged from a study of cytomegalovirus exposure and HLA in healthy donors. This PCR relied on a set of 60 Vbeta primers and 13 Jbeta primers. Method: immunoSEQ multiplex PCR; TCRdb's copy keeps in-frame clones and lacks some. The sample yields more than 100,000 clones, around 78% seen once. This clone was observed once. Its matching antigen is unknown. Study-level findings and limits: Later work found that TCR association rates differed between HLA loci; DRB1 had the most and HLA-C the fewest. In vitro experiments confirmed that three CMV-associated chains were specific for CMV antigens. It was only CMV serostatus that was available as immune exposure information. Most CMV-associated TCR beta chains appeared HLA-restricted in a later analysis.

The sequence was obtained from a female donor in good health and CMV-seropositive. Sequenced material: PBMCs.

The CDR3 DNA sequence: TGCAGCGTTTTACAGGGCATTGGTTTTGGCTACACCTTC. It translates to CSVLQGIGFGYTF. The rearrangement joins TRBV29-1 to TRBJ1-2; a weak D match, TRBD1 (6 bases). CDR3 length equals 13 residues. V gave up 5 bases and J gave up 7 bases, with 17 bases separating them. Germline-derived CDR1 and CDR2 are SQVTM and ANQGSEA.